This T cell receptor beta chain was captured in a study of blood T cell repertoires in COVID-19. This CDR3 spans 13 amino acids. Trimming took 8 bases from V and 0 from J, leaving 10 bases between them. Clones were read by immunoSEQ multiplex PCR, and TCRdb kept only the in-frame ones, dropping some. The sample includes about 190,000 clones, around 80% of them seen just once. This clone was observed many times. The source material was peripheral blood. This TCR came from a man in his fifties or sixties who had recovered from COVID-19. The chain links TRBV12-3 or TRBV12-4 to TRBJ1-1; possibly TRBD1 for D (5 bases). CDR3 sequence (DNA): TGTGCCAGCGGGGGGGGATTGAACACTGAAGCTTTCTTT. Translated, it gives CASGGGLNTEAFF.